These 18 T cell receptor beta chains were sequenced from one sample in a study of blood T cell repertoires in COVID-19 (dated by TCRdb to between 2020 and 2021). Library preparation used the immunoSEQ multiplex PCR assay. TCRdb took over this immuneACCESS table, retaining in-frame rearrangements with V and J assigned. Such tables are incomplete; in checked studies, under half of the missing clones stem from an unresolved V gene, and the remainder is unexplained. The sample yields some 70,000 clones; 90% to 95% were counted once. The top ten constitute less than 9% of the sample. Material for sequencing was peripheral blood. These receptors were collected from a middle-aged man with COVID-19, enrolled during active disease.

V usage is TRBV5-1 and J usage is TRBJ2-1; 9 bases line up with TRBD1. Germline CDR1 reads SGHRS; CDR2 reads YFSETQ. With 3 bases clipped from V and 10 bases from J, the junction kept 5 bases outside the gene matches. CDR3 length: 13 residues. CDR3 protein: CASSSQGAEEQFF. Written as DNA, the CDR3 is TGCGCCAGCAGCTCACAGGGGGCTGAGGAGCAGTTCTTC.

The rearrangement uses TRBV9 and TRBJ1-2; D may be TRBD1 (5 bases). The CDR3 covers 15 residues. Germline V gives CDR1 SGDLS, CDR2 YYNGEE. V gave up 3 bases and J gave up 4 bases, with 16 bases separating them. CDR3 loop: CASSAGGGLGYGYTF. The CDR3 DNA reads as TGTGCCAGCAGCGCTGGGGGGGGTCTGGGCTATGGCTACACCTTC.

This chain joins TRBV30 and TRBJ1-1; TRBD1 matches 7 bases. J lost 4 bases, V lost 3 bases, and 5 bases had no gene match. The germline gives CDR1 GTSNPN, CDR2 SVGIG (reference sequence). This CDR3 has 13 residues. This CDR3 is CAWRIQGRTEAFF. DNA of the CDR3: TGTGCCTGGAGGATACAGGGGCGCACTGAAGCTTTCTTT. Supplemented by reference TRBV30 and TRBJ1-1, the full variable domain reads SQTIHQWPATLVQPVGSPLSLECTVEGTSNPNLYWYRQAAGRGLQLLFYSVGIGQISSEVPQNLSASRPQDRQFILSSKKLLLSDSGFYLCAWRIQGRTEAFFGQGTRLTVV.

V gene TRBV18 combines with J gene TRBJ1-5; 10 positions match TRBD1. The CDR3 is 14 residues long. Germline values: CDR1 KGHSH, CDR2 LQKENI. Trimming removed 4 bases from V and 4 bases from J; junction bases left unmatched: 1. In DNA, the CDR3 is TGTGCCAGCTCACGGGACAGGGGAAATCAGCCCCAGCATTTT. Translating gives CASSRDRGNQPQHF. Variable domain in full (rest from reference TRBV18 and TRBJ1-5): NAGVMQNPRHLVRRRGQEARLRCSPMKGHSHVYWYRQLPEEGLKFMVYLQKENIIDESGMPKERFSAEFPKEGPSILRIQQVVRGDSAAYFCASSRDRGNQPQHFGDGTRLSIL.

The V and J genes are TRBV7-2 and TRBJ1-5, with 10 nucleotides matching TRBD1. The junction had 6 bases not matched to a gene; V was cut back by 10 bases and J by 6 bases. Germline values: CDR1 SGHTA, CDR2 FQGNSA. CDR3 length equals 13 residues. Here the CDR3 reads CATAGTGVQPQHF. The DNA for the CDR3 is TGTGCCACCGCCGGGACAGGGGTTCAGCCCCAGCATTTT.

This clone was seen once. The V gene is TRBV6-5, the J gene TRBJ2-7; 11 nucleotides line up with TRBD1. Germline lookup yields CDR1 MNHEY and CDR2 SVGAGI. CDR3 size: 14 residues. The junction had 3 bases not matched to a gene; V was cut back by 4 bases and J by 4 bases. For the CDR3, the DNA is TGTGCCAGCAGTTGGGACAGGGGGGGGTACGAGCAGTACTTC. Residues: CASSWDRGGYEQYF.

The chain has TRBV2 and TRBJ2-3; tentative D call: TRBD1 (5 bases). The V gene's germline CDR1 is SNHLY and CDR2 FYNNEI. The ends were cut back, 9 bases at V and 2 bases at J, with 9 bases in the middle. The CDR3 is made up of 12 amino acids. As DNA, the CDR3 is TGTGCCAGTCAGGGAACCACAGATACGCAGTATTTT. Protein: CASQGTTDTQYF.

This clone was recorded once. V is TRBV3-1 (or the pseudogene TRBV3-2) and J is TRBJ1-2, with 11 bases that match TRBD1. The length of the CDR3 is 15 residues. V shed 0 bases, J shed 4 bases, and the junction held 1 base outside the gene matches. Germline CDR1 LGHDT, CDR2 YNNKEL (reference sequence). CDR3 residues: CASSQEGTGGYGYTF. As DNA, the CDR3 is TGTGCCAGCAGCCAAGAAGGGACAGGGGGCTATGGCTACACCTTC.

This clone was detected only once. The chain joins TRBV15 to TRBJ1-2; weak D call: TRBD1 (6 bases). From germline, CDR1 is LNHNV and CDR2 YYDKDF (reference sequence). This CDR3 contains 16 residues. V dropped 0 bases and J dropped 6 bases, with 17 bases sitting between them. CDR3 DNA sequence: TGTGCCACCAGCAGAGATTACAACCCAGGGGAACATGGCTACACCTTC. As protein: CATSRDYNPGEHGYTF. Looking up the rest from reference TRBV15 and TRBJ1-2 gives the full variable domain: DAMVIQNPRYQVTQFGKPVTLSCSQTLNHNVMYWYQQKSSQAPKLLFHYYDKDFNNEADTPDNFQSRRPNTSFCFLDIRSPGLGDTAMYLCATSRDYNPGEHGYTFGSGTRLTVV.

The CDR3 DNA reads as TGTGCCAGCAGTTTCACGGGGGAGGATACGCAGTATTTT. Amino acid sequence: CASSFTGEDTQYF. The rearrangement uses TRBV7-9 and TRBJ2-3; possibly TRBD2 for D (6 bases). The CDR3 is 13 residues long. V was shortened by 6 bases and J by 6 bases, with 13 bases between the two germline ends. Germline values: CDR1 SEHNR, CDR2 FQNEAQ (reference sequence). The whole variable domain, remainder taken from reference TRBV7-9 and TRBJ2-3, is DTGVSQNPRHKITKRGQNVTFRCDPISEHNRLYWYRQTLGQGPEFLTYFQNEAQLEKSRLLSDRFSAERPKGSFSTLEIQRTEQGDSAMYLCASSFTGEDTQYFGPGTRLTVL.

The V gene is TRBV5-1, the J gene TRBJ2-2; possibly TRBD2 for D (6 bases). Trimming removed 6 bases from V and 6 bases from J, with 15 bases in between. CDR1 and CDR2 from the germline V gene are SGHRS and YFSETQ. This CDR3 has 14 residues. This chain's CDR3 is CASTISGNSGELFF. DNA for the CDR3: TGCGCCAGCACAATTAGCGGCAATTCCGGGGAGCTGTTTTTT. The full variable domain, with the rest looked up from reference TRBV5-1 and TRBJ2-2, is KAGVTQTPRYLIKTRGQQVTLSCSPISGHRSVSWYQQTPGQGLQFLFEYFSETQRNKGNFPGRFSGRQFSNSRSEMNVSTLELGDSALYLCASTISGNSGELFFGEGSRLTVL.

This clone was seen more than once but under ten times. The chain carries TRBV12-3 or TRBV12-4 and TRBJ1-3, with D uncertain. V lost 10 bases, J lost 0 bases, and 10 bases lay in between. The CDR3 is 13 amino acids. The CDR3 here is CANRLNSGNTIYF. The DNA for the CDR3 is TGTGCCAACAGACTGAACTCTGGAAACACCATATATTTT.

V is TRBV19 and J is TRBJ2-7; TRBD1 might be the D (6 bases). V shed 5 bases and J shed 3 bases, with 11 bases lying between them. The CDR3 is 13 residues long. Per the germline V gene, CDR1 is LNHDA and CDR2 is SQIVND (reference sequence). The CDR3 DNA reads as TGTGCCAGTAGTGCCAGGGGAAGCTACGAGCAGTACTTC. The encoded protein is CASSARGSYEQYF.

This clone was detected once. The V and J genes are TRBV3-1 (or the pseudogene TRBV3-2) and TRBJ1-2; 9 nucleotides agree with TRBD1. There are 16 residues in the CDR3. V lost 1 base and J lost 1; bases outside the gene matches: 4. Germline lookup yields CDR1 LGHDT and CDR2 YNNKEL (reference sequence). CDR3 nucleotide sequence: TGTGCCAGCAGCCAAGGAGGGACAGGGAATAACTATGGCTACACCTTC. Translated: CASSQGGTGNNYGYTF.

This chain uses TRBV24-1 with TRBJ1-5, with D tentatively TRBD1 (5 bases). The CDR3 runs to 14 residues. Per the germline V gene, CDR1 is KGHDR and CDR2 is SFDVKD. Trimming cost V 0 bases and J 7 bases, with 9 bases left between them. The CDR3 nucleotides are TGTGCCACCAGTGATTTGCCAGGGCGACAGCCCCAGCATTTT. The encoded protein is CATSDLPGRQPQHF.

This clone occurred once. The gene calls are TRBV18 and TRBJ2-6; perhaps TRBD2 as D (6 bases). This CDR3 has 15 residues. Germline V gives CDR1 KGHSH, CDR2 LQKENI. Trimming cost V 3 bases and J 2 bases, with 8 bases left between them. The CDR3 loop reads CASSPGLPGANVLTF. The CDR3 DNA is TGTGCCAGCTCACCGGGACTCCCTGGGGCCAACGTCCTGACTTTC.

The chain uses TRBV6-5 and TRBJ1-5; tentatively, D is TRBD1 (6 bases). This CDR3 region has 15 residues. CDR1 is MNHEY and CDR2 is SVGAGI in the germline V gene. The V and J ends lost 7 bases and 6 bases respectively, with 19 bases between them. DNA for the CDR3: TGTGCCAGCAAAGGGGGGGTCGACCAGGGTCAGCCCCAGCATTTT. Amino acid sequence: CASKGGVDQGQPQHF.

The V call is TRBV6-5, the J call TRBJ2-1; TRBD2 matches 7 bases. V was clipped by 0 bases and J by 2 bases; unmatched bases: 4. Germline V gene lookup returns CDR1 MNHEY and CDR2 SVGAGI. This CDR3 is built from 16 residues. The CDR3 DNA is TGTGCCAGCAGTTACTCGTACGGGGGGACCTACAATGAGCAGTTCTTC. It encodes CASSYSYGGTYNEQFF.